Sequencing of this T cell receptor (beta chain) was carried out in a study of shared clonotypes between healthy human individuals. Study-wide context: The cohort had two women and a few men, ages 18 to 49.

Every donor, a Caucasian adult, lived in Nashville, Tennessee. Spread over ten immunoSEQ deep assay plates, unsorted PBMC DNA underwent sequencing. Only in-frame clones appear in the TCRdb table, and some are missing; sequencing was by immunoSEQ multiplex PCR. The sample holds 450,000 to 500,000 clones, 79% seen once. V was clipped by 0 bases and J by 0 bases, with 12 bases between them. The CDR3 contains 16 residues. Germline-derived CDR1 and CDR2 are MNHEY and SVGAGI. The sequence was obtained from a woman between 40 and 55 years old in good health. Some clones in this sample may be carry-over from other donors' samples. The gene calls are TRBV6-5 and TRBJ2-7, with D hard to call. The sequencing sample was made of PBMCs. CDR3 DNA: TGTGCCAGCAGTTACTCGTTTAAGGGTACCTCCTACGAGCAGTACTTC. This gives the protein CASSYSFKGTSYEQYF.